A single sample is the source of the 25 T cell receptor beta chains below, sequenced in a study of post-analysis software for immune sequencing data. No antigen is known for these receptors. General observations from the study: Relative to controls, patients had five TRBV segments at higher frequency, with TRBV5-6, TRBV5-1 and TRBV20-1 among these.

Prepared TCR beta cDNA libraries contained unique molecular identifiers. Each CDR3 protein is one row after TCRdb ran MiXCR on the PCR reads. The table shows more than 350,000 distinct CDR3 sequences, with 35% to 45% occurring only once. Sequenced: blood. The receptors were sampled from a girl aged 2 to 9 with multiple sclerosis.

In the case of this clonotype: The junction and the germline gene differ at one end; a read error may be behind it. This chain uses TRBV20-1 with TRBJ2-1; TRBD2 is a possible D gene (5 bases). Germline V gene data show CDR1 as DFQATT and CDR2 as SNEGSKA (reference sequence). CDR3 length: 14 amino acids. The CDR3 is CSARDRGLRNGQFF. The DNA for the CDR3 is TGCAGTGCTAGAGATCGGGGTCTCCGTAATGGGCAGTTCTTC.

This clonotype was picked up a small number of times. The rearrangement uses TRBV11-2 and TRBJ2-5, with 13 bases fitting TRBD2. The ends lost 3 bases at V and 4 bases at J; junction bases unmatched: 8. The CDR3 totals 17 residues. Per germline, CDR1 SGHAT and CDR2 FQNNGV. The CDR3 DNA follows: TGTGCCAGCAGCTTGGCCGGACTAGCGGGGGTACGAGAGACCCAGTACTTC. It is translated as CASSLAGLAGVRETQYF.

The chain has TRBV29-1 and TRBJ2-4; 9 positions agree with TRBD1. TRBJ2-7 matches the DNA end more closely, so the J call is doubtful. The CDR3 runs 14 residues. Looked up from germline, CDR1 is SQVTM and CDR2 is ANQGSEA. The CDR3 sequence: CSVARTGASGEQYF. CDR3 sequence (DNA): TGCAGCGTTGCCCGGACAGGGGCTTCTGGCGAGCAGTACTTC.

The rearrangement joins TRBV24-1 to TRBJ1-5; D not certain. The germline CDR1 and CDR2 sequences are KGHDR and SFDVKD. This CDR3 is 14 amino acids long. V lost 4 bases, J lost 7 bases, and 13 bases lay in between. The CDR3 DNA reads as TGTGCCACCAGTGACCCGGCTGGCCGGCAGCCCCAGCATTTT. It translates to CATSDPAGRQPQHF.

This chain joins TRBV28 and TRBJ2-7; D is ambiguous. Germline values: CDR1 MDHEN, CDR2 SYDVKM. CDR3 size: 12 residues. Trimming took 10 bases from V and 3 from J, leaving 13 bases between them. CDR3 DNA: TGTGCCACCCGCGGCGGCTACTACGAGCAGTACTTC. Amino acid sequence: CATRGGYYEQYF.

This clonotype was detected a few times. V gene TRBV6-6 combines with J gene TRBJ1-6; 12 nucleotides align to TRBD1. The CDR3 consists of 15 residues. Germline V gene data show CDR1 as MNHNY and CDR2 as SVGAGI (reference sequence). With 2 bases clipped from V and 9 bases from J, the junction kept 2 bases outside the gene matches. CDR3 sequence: CASSYGTGGGSPLHF. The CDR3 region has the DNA TGTGCCAGCAGTTACGGGACAGGGGGCGGTTCACCCCTCCACTTT.

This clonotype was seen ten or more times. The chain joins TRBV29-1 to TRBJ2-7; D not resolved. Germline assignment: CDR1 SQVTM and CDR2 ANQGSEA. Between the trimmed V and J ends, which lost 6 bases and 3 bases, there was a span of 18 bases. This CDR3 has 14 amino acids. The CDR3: CSVGWVDGSYEQYF. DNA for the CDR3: TGCAGCGTGGGGTGGGTAGACGGAAGCTACGAGCAGTACTTC.

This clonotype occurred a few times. CDR3 DNA sequence: TGTGCCAGCAGTGTTTCTGAGACCCAGTACTTC. As protein: CASSVSETQYF. The chain employs TRBV25-1 and TRBJ2-5; D is ambiguous. The ends were cut back, 4 bases at V and 5 bases at J, with 5 bases in the middle. Germline V lookup: CDR1 MGHDK, CDR2 SYGVNS. CDR3 size: 11 residues.

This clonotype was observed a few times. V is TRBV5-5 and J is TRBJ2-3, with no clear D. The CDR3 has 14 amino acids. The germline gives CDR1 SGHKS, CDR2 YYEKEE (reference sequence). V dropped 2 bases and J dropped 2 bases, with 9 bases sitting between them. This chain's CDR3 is CASSFGPYTDTQYF. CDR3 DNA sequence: TGTGCCAGCAGCTTTGGACCCTACACAGATACGCAGTATTTT.

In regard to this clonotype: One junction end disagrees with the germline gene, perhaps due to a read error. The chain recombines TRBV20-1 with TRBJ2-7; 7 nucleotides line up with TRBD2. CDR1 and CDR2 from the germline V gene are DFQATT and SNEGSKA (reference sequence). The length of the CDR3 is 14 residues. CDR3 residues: CSAPIAGSSYKQYF. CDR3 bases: TGCAGTGCCCCTATAGCGGGTAGCTCCTACAAGCAGTACTTC.

The chain's CDR3 is CASSLNSKMTSTDTQYF. CDR3 nucleotides: TGTGCCAGCAGCTTAAATTCTAAGATGACTAGCACAGATACGCAGTATTTT. The V call is TRBV7-3, the J call TRBJ2-3, with D hard to call. The V and J ends lost 1 base and 0 bases respectively, with 14 bases between them. This CDR3 has 17 amino acids. CDR1 and CDR2 (germline): SGHTA, FQGTGA.

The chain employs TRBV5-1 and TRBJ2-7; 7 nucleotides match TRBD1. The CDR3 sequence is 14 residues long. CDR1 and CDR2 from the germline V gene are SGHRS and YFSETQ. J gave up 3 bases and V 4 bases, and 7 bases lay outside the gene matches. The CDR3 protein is CASSAWDRVYEQYF. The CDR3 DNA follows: TGCGCCAGCAGCGCCTGGGACAGAGTCTACGAGCAGTACTTC.

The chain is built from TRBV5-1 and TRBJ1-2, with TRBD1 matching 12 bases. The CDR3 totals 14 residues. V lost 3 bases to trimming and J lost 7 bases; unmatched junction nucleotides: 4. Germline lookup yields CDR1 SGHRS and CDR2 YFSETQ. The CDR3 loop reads CASSWGQGAGGYTF. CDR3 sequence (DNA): TGCGCCAGCAGCTGGGGACAGGGGGCAGGTGGCTACACCTTC. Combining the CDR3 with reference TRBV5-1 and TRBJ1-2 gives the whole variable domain KAGVTQTPRYLIKTRGQQVTLSCSPISGHRSVSWYQQTPGQGLQFLFEYFSETQRNKGNFPGRFSGRQFSNSRSEMNVSTLELGDSALYLCASSWGQGAGGYTFGSGTRLTVV.

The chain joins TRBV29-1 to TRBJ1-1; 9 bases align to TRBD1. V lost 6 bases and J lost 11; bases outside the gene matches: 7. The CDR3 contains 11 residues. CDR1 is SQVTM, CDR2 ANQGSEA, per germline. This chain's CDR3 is CSVGQGGLAFF. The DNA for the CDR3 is TGCAGCGTGGGACAGGGCGGATTGGCTTTCTTT. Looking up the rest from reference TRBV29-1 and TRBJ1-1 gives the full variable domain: SAVISQKPSRDICQRGTSLTIQCQVDSQVTMMFWYRQQPGQSLTLIATANQGSEATYESGFVIDKFPISRPNLTFSTLTVSNMSPEDSSIYLCSVGQGGLAFFGQGTRLTVV.

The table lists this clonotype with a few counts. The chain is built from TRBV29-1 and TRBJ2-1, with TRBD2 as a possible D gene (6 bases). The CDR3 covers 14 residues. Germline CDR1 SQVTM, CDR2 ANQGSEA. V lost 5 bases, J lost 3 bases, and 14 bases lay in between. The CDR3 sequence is CSVNRDWYYNEQFF. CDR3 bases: TGCAGCGTTAACCGGGACTGGTACTACAATGAGCAGTTCTTC.

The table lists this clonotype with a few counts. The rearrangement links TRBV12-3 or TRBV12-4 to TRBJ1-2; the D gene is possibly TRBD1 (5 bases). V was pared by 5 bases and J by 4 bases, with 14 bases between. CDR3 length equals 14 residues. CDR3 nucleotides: TGTGCCAGCAGTGGAACCGACAGCATCTATGGCTACACCTTC. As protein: CASSGTDSIYGYTF.

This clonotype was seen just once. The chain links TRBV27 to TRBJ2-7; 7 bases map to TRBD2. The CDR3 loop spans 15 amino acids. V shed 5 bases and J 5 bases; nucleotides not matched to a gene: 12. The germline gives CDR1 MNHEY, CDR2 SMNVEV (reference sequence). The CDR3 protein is CASSAWEGRGNEQYF. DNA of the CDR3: TGTGCCAGCAGTGCCTGGGAGGGCCGGGGAAACGAGCAGTACTTC.

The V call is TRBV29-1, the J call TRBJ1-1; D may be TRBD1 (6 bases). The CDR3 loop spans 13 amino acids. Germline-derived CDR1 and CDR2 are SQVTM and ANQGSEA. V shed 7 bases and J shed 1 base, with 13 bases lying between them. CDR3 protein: CSARTATNTEAFF. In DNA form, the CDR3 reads TGCAGCGCCCGGACAGCAACGAACACTGAAGCTTTCTTT.

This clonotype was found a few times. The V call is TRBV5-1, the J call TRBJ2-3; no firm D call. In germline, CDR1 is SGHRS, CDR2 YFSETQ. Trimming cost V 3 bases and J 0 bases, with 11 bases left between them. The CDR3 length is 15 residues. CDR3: CASSWAPSSTDTQYF. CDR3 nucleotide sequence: TGCGCCAGCAGCTGGGCGCCCTCTAGCACAGATACGCAGTATTTT.

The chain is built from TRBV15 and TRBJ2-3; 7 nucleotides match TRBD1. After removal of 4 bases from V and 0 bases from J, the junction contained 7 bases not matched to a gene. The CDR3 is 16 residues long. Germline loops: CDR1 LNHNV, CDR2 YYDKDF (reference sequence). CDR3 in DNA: TGTGCCACCAGCACTGGGGACAGACCTAGCACAGATACGCAGTATTTT. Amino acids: CATSTGDRPSTDTQYF.

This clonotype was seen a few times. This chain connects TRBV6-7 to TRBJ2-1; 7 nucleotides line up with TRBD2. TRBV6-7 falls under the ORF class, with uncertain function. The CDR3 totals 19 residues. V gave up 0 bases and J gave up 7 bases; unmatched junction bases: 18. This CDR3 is CASSYSRKSVLAVLNEQFF. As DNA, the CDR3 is TGTGCCAGCAGTTACTCGAGAAAGTCGGTCCTAGCGGTTTTGAATGAGCAGTTCTTC.

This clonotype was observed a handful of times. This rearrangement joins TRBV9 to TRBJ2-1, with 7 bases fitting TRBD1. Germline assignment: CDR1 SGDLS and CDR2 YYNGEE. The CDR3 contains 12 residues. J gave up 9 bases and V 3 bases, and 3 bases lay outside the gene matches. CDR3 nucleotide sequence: TGTGCCAGCAGCGGCGACAGGGCTGAGCAGTTCTTC. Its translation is CASSGDRAEQFF.

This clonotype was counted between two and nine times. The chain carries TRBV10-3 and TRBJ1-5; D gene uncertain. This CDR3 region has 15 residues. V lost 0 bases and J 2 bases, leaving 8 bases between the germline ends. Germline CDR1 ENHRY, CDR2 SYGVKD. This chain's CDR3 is CAISESKGGNQPQHF. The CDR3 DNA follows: TGTGCCATCAGTGAGTCGAAGGGTGGCAATCAGCCCCAGCATTTT.

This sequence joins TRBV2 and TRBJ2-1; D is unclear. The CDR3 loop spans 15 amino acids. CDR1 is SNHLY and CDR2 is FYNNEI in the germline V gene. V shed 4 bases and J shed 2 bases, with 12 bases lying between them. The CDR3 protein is CASSALGGAYNEQFF. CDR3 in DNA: TGTGCCAGCAGTGCTCTCGGCGGAGCCTACAATGAGCAGTTCTTC.

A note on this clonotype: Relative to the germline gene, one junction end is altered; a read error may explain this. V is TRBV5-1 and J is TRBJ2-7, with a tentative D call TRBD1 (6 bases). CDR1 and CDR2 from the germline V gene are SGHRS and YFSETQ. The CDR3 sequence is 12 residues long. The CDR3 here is CASSLPGDERYF. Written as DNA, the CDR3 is TGCGCCAGCAGCTTGCCAGGGGACGAGCGGTACTTC.